The source of this T cell receptor (beta chain) is a study of T cell repertoires in cytomegalovirus infection. Across the whole study: Indications came from public TCR beta signatures; they pointed to CMV infection and to a matching HLA type.

Concerning this clonotype itself: Its matching antigen is unknown.

One entry per CDR3 protein, called by TCRdb with MiXCR from the reads. Among some 680,000 distinct CDR3 sequences listed, about a third were seen once. Study-wide points: Clonotype analysis showed dominance of the ex vivo response by HLA-C-restricted CMV-specific TCR beta clonotypes.

This CDR3 is built from 15 residues. Germline CDR1 SGHVT, CDR2 SQSDAQ. The ends were cut back, 4 bases at V and 7 bases at J, with 20 bases in the middle. Material for sequencing was PBMCs. This sequence originates from a human donor in good health (CMV status not recorded). Some clones in this sample may be carry-over from other donors' samples. V is TRBV7-4 and J is TRBJ2-7; D call uncertain. CDR3 sequence: CASSYPLWSEGEQYF. The CDR3, as DNA: TGTGCCAGCAGCTACCCCCTCTGGTCTGAAGGGGAGCAGTACTTC.